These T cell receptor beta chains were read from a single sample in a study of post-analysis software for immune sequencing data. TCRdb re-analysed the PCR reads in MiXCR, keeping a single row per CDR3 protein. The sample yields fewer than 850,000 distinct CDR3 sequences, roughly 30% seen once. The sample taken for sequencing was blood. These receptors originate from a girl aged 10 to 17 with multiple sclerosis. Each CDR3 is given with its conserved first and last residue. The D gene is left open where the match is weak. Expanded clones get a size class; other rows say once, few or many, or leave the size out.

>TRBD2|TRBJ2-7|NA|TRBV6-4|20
TGTGCCAGCAGTGACCCTCTCTCGGGGACTAGCGGGACTAGGGGCCACGAGCAGTACTTC
CASSDPLSGTSGTRGHEQYF
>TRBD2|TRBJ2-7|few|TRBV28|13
TGTGCCAGCGGAAGACTAGCGGGGCACGAGCAGTACTTC
CASGRLAGHEQYF
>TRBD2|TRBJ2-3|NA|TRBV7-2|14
TGTGCCAGCAGCAAAAGCGGGAGCGCAGATACGCAGTATTTT
CASSKSGSADTQYF
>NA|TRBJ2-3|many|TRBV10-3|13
TGTGCCATCTCGTTGGGGGCGTCAGATACGCAGTATTTT
CAISLGASDTQYF
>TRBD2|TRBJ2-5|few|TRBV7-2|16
TGTGCCAGCAGCTTATGGGCGGGAGAGGGTGCCGAGACCCAGTACTTC
CASSLWAGEGAETQYF
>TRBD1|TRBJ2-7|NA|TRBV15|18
TGTGCCACCAGCAAACGAAAGACCGGGACAGGGGGCTGGAGCGAGCAGTACTTC
CATSKRKTGTGGWSEQYF
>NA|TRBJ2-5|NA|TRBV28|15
TGTGCCAGCAGTCAAACAGGGCTTGTTGAGGAGACCCAGTACTTC
CASSQTGLVEETQYF
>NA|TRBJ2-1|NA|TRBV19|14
TGTGCCAGTAGTTTCCGGGACACCGACAATGAGCAGTTCTTC
CASSFRDTDNEQFF
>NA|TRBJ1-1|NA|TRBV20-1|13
TGCAGTGCCACTCAGGGAGTTAGGACTGAAGCTTTCTTT
CSATQGVRTEAFF
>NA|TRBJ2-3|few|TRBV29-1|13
TGCAGCGTCGAGGGTAGCCCCACAGATACGCAGTATTTT
CSVEGSPTDTQYF
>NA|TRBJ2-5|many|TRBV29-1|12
TGCAGCGTAGTAGTGGGCGCGGAGACCCAGTACTTC
CSVVVGAETQYF
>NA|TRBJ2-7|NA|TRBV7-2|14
TGTGCCAGCAGCTCTCGGGTGAGCTCCTACGAGCAGTACTTC
CASSSRVSSYEQYF
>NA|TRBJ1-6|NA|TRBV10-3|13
TGTGCCATCAGTGAGGGGATTGGTTCACCCCTCCACTTT
CAISEGIGSPLHF
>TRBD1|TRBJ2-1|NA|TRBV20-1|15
TGCAGTGCTAGAGATAGCCGGACAGGGACAGAGACCCAGTTCTTC
CSARDSRTGTETQFF
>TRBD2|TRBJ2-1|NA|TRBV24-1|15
TGTGCCACCAGCCGGGAGGGGGGGATTTACAATGAGCAGTTCTTC
CATSREGGIYNEQFF
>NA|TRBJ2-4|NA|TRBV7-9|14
TGTGCCAGCAGCTTCTCGGACAGACAAAACATTCAGTACTTC
CASSFSDRQNIQYF
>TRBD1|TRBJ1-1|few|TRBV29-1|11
TGCAGCGGCGGGACAGGGGGCCGAGCTTTCTTT
CSGGTGGRAFF
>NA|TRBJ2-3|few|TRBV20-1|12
TGCAGTGCTTTCGGGGCGACAGATACGCAGTATTTT
CSAFGATDTQYF
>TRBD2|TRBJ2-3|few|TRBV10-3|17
TGTGCCATCAGTCTGACTAGCGGGAGGGGAGTGGCAGATACGCAGTATTTT
CAISLTSGRGVADTQYF
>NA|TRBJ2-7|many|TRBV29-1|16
TGCAGCGTTTCCACTCCCAAGGACACGATCTCCTACGAGCAGTACTTC
CSVSTPKDTISYEQYF
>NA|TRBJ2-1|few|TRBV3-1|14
TGTGCCAGCAGCCAAGTACCCGACCTGGATGAGCAGTTCTTC
CASSQVPDLDEQFF
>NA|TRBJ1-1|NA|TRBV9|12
TGTGCCAGCGGAAAGGGGGGCCCTGAAGCTTTCTTT
CASGKGGPEAFF
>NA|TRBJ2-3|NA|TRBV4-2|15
TGTGCCAGCAGCCAAGACCCCGAACTCGCAGATACGCAGTATTTT
CASSQDPELADTQYF
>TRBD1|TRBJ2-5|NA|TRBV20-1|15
TGCAGTGCTACCGGACAGGGTGGGGGCCGCGAGACCCAGTACTTC
CSATGQGGGRETQYF
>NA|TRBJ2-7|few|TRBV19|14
TGTGCCAGTAGTTATTCCGGGTCCACCTACGAGCAGTACTTC
CASSYSGSTYEQYF
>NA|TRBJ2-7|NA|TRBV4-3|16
TGCGCCAGCAGCCAAGGACGGGGAGAGAGAACCTACGAGCAGTACTTC
CASSQGRGERTYEQYF
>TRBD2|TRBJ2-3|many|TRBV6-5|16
TGTGCCAGCAGTTCCTCACTAGCGGGGGCAACGGATACGCAGTATTTT
CASSSSLAGATDTQYF
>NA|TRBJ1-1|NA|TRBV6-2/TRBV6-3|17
TGTGCCAGCAGTTACACCGTCGCACTCGCGGGGAACACTGAAGCTTTCTTT
CASSYTVALAGNTEAFF
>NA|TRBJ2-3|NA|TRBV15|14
TGTGCCACCAGCAGAGGCAGAGACACAGATACGCAGTATTTT
CATSRGRDTDTQYF
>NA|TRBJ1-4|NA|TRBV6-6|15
TGTGCCAGCAGTTACTCGAGAGCAACTCGGGAAAAACTGTTTTTT
CASSYSRATREKLFF
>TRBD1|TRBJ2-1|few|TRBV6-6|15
TGTGCCAGCAGTCCACCGGGACAGGGGGTTTATGAGCAGTTCTTC
CASSPPGQGVYEQFF
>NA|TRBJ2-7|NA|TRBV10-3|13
TGTGCCCTCTCAAGGGCTAGCGCAAACGAGCAGTACTTC
CALSRASANEQYF
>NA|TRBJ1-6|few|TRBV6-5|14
TGTGCCAGCAGTTACGGGACCGGCAATTCACCCCTCCACTTT
CASSYGTGNSPLHF
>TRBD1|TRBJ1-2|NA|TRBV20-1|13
TGCAGTGCTTCCACAGGGGCGGCCTATGGCTACACCTTC
CSASTGAAYGYTF
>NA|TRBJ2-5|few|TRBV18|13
TGTGCCAGCTCACGGACAGAAGGGGAGACCCAGTACTTC
CASSRTEGETQYF
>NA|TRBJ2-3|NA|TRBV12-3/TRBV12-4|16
TGTGCCAGCATCGCCTCTTTCGGGGGCCCTCTTGTGACGCAGGATTTT
CASIASFGGPLVTQDF
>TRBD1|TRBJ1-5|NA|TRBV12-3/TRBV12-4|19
TGTGCCAGCAGTCCGGGACAGGGGACAAGATGGAGCGGCAATCAGCCCCAGCATTTT
CASSPGQGTRWSGNQPQHF
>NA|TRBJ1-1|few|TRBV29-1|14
TGCAGCGCCGAACGGGGGTTGATGAACACTGAAGCTTTCTTT
CSAERGLMNTEAFF
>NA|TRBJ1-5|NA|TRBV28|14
TGCGCCAGCAGCCTAGGGGACACCCATCAGCCCCAGCATTTT
CASSLGDTHQPQHF